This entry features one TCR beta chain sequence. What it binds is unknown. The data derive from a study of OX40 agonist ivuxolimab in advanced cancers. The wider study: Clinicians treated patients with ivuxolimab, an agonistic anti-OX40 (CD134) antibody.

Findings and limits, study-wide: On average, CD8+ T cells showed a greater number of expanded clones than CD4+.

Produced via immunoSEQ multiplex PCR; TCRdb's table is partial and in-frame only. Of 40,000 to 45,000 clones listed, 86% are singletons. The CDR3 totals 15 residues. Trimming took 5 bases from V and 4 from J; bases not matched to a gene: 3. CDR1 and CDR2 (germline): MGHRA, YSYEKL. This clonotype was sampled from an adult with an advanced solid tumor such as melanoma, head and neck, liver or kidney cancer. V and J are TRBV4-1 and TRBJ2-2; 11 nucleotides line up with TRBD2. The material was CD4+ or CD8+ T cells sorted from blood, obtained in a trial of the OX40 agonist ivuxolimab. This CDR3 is CASSRGLAGTGELFF. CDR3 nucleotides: TGCGCCAGCAGCAGAGGACTAGCGGGCACCGGGGAGCTGTTTTTT.